The T cell receptor (beta chain) under discussion was sequenced for a study of T cells in Graves' hyperthyroidism and ophthalmopathy. Uncontrolled infection, other autoimmune disease, pregnancy and lactation each barred patients from inclusion. This clonotype was found a few times. The antigen is undetermined. Amplified TCR beta CDR3 regions came from RNA transcripts. Primed by the HTBI set, a first-round RT-PCR was run on the TCR CDR3. TCRdb ran MiXCR on the multiplex PCR reads and lists one entry per CDR3 protein. This sample has fewer than 900,000 distinct CDR3 sequences, with 18% found just once. Whole-study results and caveats: Most expanded thyroid clonotypes above 0.001 also appeared in blood.

This TCR was sampled from a woman in her fifties or sixties with Graves' hyperthyroidism that later progressed to Graves' ophthalmopathy. Sequencing used blood.

Here the CDR3 DNA reads TGTGCCATCATCCCGGAGCTCCACACCGGGGAGCTGTTTTTT. Protein sequence: CAIIPELHTGELFF. The chain carries TRBV10-3 and TRBJ2-2; D ambiguous. The length of the CDR3 is 14 residues. In germline, CDR1 is ENHRY, CDR2 SYGVKD. With 7 bases removed from V and 3 bases from J, the gap between germline ends came to 12 bases.